This T cell receptor beta chain was identified during a study of shared clonotypes between healthy human individuals. Donors were healthy HIV-negative adults without recent acute infections or vaccinations. Deep-level assay runs were performed. Clones were sequenced by immunoSEQ multiplex PCR, and TCRdb holds only the in-frame ones, with some missing. The table has around 1,100,000 clones, about 72% seen once. The CDR3 is 13 amino acids. Deletions cut 1 base from V and 5 bases from J, with 6 bases between. The germline gives CDR1 MDHEN, CDR2 SYDVKM. This clone came up once. Its antigen is undetermined. Study-level results: Sampling used blood alone; tissue repertoires probably differ. Relative to clonotypes present in all four donors, those not shared had lower generation probabilities.

The chain has TRBV28 and TRBJ1-5; D gene uncertain. The material sequenced was memory CD4+ T cells from PBMCs. Stated subset: CD45RA-negative fraction. This clonotype was sampled from a man between 18 and 35 years old in good health. Some clones in this sample may be carry-over from other donors' samples. The CDR3 loop reads CASSLYLDQPQHF. The CDR3 bases are TGTGCCAGCAGTTTATATTTGGATCAGCCCCAGCATTTT.